In this sample, the clone carrying this T cell receptor (beta chain) turned up a few times. Its antigen remains unknown. This entry comes from a study of CD8 T cells in ankylosing spondylitis. Findings of the study overall: Clones that were linked to disease were CD8+ and were relatively rare in peripheral blood.

For TCR beta, libraries came from quantitative 5'-RACE with molecular barcodes. TCRdb ran MiXCR on the 5' RACE reads and lists one entry per CDR3 protein. The sample includes 45,000 to 60,000 distinct CDR3 sequences, approximately 8% of them seen just once. Germline CDR1 is DFQATT and CDR2 is SNEGSKA (reference sequence). This CDR3 has 12 residues. The V gene lost 2 bases and the J gene lost 2 bases, with 7 bases spanning the gap. The rearrangement joins TRBV20-1 to TRBJ2-7, with D tentatively TRBD1 (5 bases). The source is a female donor with ankylosing spondylitis or in good health (not recorded which). Sequencing was done on a sample of blood, either unsorted or a sorted T cell fraction (not recorded which). This CDR3 reads CSARSDTYEQYF. The CDR3, as DNA: TGCAGTGCTAGATCGGACACCTACGAGCAGTACTTC.